What follows are 18 T cell receptor beta chains derived from one specimen sequenced in a study of blood T cell repertoires in COVID-19. The protocol was immunoSEQ multiplex PCR, while the TCRdb copy is restricted to in-frame clones and leaves out a portion. The table shows approximately 52,000 clones, with approximately 89% occurring only once. Sequencing was carried out using peripheral blood. The receptors stem from a man aged 55 to 70 with active COVID-19.

This clone was seen a few times. The V call is TRBV7-3, the J call TRBJ1-2, with D possibly matching TRBD1 (6 bases). V lost 5 bases, J lost 6 bases, and 19 bases lay in between. CDR3 size: 15 residues. Germline lookup yields CDR1 SGHTA and CDR2 FQGTGA. CDR3 DNA: TGTGCCAGCAGCCCTCAGGGGCCAGCCAACGATGGCTACACCTTC. Its protein product is CASSPQGPANDGYTF.

This clone was detected only once. The chain carries TRBV2 and TRBJ2-3; a possible D gene is TRBD2 (6 bases). V was trimmed by 5 bases and J by 4 bases, leaving 19 bases between them. The CDR3 consists of 16 residues. In germline, CDR1 is SNHLY, CDR2 FYNNEI. The CDR3 here is CASSRLSGSAADTQYF. Here the CDR3 DNA reads TGTGCCAGCAGTCGTCTGAGCGGGTCGGCCGCAGATACGCAGTATTTT. Supplemented by reference TRBV2 and TRBJ2-3, the full variable domain reads EPEVTQTPSHQVTQMGQEVILRCVPISNHLYFYWYRQILGQKVEFLVSFYNNEISEKSEIFDDQFSVERPDGSNFTLKIRSTKLEDSAMYFCASSRLSGSAADTQYFGPGTRLTVL.

The rearrangement links TRBV7-3 to TRBJ2-3, with 10 bases that match TRBD2. The V and J ends lost 7 bases and 1 base, in that order; junction bases with no gene match: 5. The germline gives CDR1 SGHTA, CDR2 FQGTGA. The CDR3 runs to 15 residues. Here the CDR3 reads CASNPSGSRTDTQYF. DNA for the CDR3: TGTGCCAGCAACCCTAGCGGGAGTCGCACAGATACGCAGTATTTT.

The chain combines TRBV11-3 with TRBJ2-1, with 8 bases fitting TRBD2. Trimming at V came to 1 base and at J to 9 bases, leaving 8 bases not matched to a gene. Germline V lookup: CDR1 SGHNT, CDR2 YENEEA. The CDR3 totals 15 residues. The CDR3, as DNA: TGTGCCAGCAGCTTAGCGGGAGGGCCCTCCGGTGAGCAGTTCTTC. It codes for CASSLAGGPSGEQFF. Full variable domain (outside the CDR3, taken from reference TRBV11-3 and TRBJ2-1): EAGVVQSPRYKIIEKKQPVAFWCNPISGHNTLYWYLQNLGQGPELLIRYENEEAVDDSQLPKDRFSAERLKGVDSTLKIQPAELGDSAVYLCASSLAGGPSGEQFFGPGTRLTVL.

In its sample, this clone was seen once. The V and J genes are TRBV10-3 and TRBJ2-2, with 9 bases aligning to TRBD1. CDR3 size: 14 residues. CDR1 and CDR2 from the germline V gene are ENHRY and SYGVKD. V was clipped by 6 bases and J by 4 bases; unmatched bases: 3. In nucleotides, the CDR3 is TGTGCCATCAGCGGGACAGGGCTCACCGGGGAGCTGTTTTTT. Encoded protein: CAISGTGLTGELFF.

This chain links TRBV4-3 with TRBJ2-1; 8 bases are shared with TRBD2. Germline CDR1 and CDR2: LGHNA and YSLEER. V gave up 2 bases and J gave up 8 bases; unmatched junction bases: 8. CDR3 length: 15 residues. In DNA form, the CDR3 reads TGCGCCAGCAGCCAACCGGGGCAGCGGGAGCATGAGCAGTTCTTC. Protein: CASSQPGQREHEQFF.

This chain links TRBV5-5 with TRBJ1-4; D is perhaps TRBD1 (5 bases). Germline CDR1 is SGHKS and CDR2 is YYEKEE (reference sequence). The CDR3 has 15 residues. Trimming pared 0 bases from V and 3 bases from J, leaving 9 bases between. CDR3 sequence reads: CASSLDGAANEKLFF. CDR3 sequence (DNA): TGTGCCAGCAGCTTGGATGGGGCGGCTAATGAAAAACTGTTTTTT.

To note about this clone: An end of the junction differs from the germline gene, which may be a read error. The chain uses TRBV11-2 and TRBJ1-6; TRBD1 matches at 9 bases. CDR1 is SGHAT, CDR2 FQNNGV, per germline. The CDR3 length is 16 residues. Written as DNA, the CDR3 is TGTGCCAGCAGCCTAGAGACAGGGGGATATAATTCACCCCTCCACTTT. It encodes CASSLETGGYNSPLHF. Drawing the rest from reference TRBV11-2 and TRBJ1-6, the complete variable domain is EAGVAQSPRYKIIEKRQSVAFWCNPISGHATLYWYQQILGQGPKLLIQFQNNGVVDDSQLPKDRFSAERLKGVDSTLKIQPAKLEDSAVYLCASSLETGGYNSPLHFGNGTRLTVT.

The chain couples TRBV7-3 to TRBJ2-1; D perhaps matches TRBD2 (5 bases). This CDR3 comprises 13 residues. The germline CDR1 and CDR2 sequences are SGHTA and FQGTGA. Trimming removed 5 bases from V and 10 bases from J, with 15 bases in between. The CDR3 bases are TGTGCCAGCAGCCTATTTGAGGGAAGAGAGCAGTTCTTC. Amino acid sequence: CASSLFEGREQFF. Variable domain in full (rest from reference TRBV7-3 and TRBJ2-1): GAGVSQTPSNKVTEKGKYVELRCDPISGHTALYWYRQSLGQGPEFLIYFQGTGAADDSGLPNDRFFAVRPEGSVSTLKIQRTERGDSAVYLCASSLFEGREQFFGPGTRLTVL.

The rearrangement uses TRBV5-8 and TRBJ2-2, with TRBD2 matching 10 bases. This CDR3 has 18 amino acids. Germline V CDR1 and CDR2: SGHTS, YDEGEE. The junction had 6 bases not matched to a gene; V was cut back by 1 base and J by 0 bases. CDR3 amino acids: CASSLLQTSGANTGELFF. In DNA form, the CDR3 reads TGTGCCAGCAGCTTGCTTCAAACTAGCGGGGCGAACACCGGGGAGCTGTTTTTT.

V is TRBV5-1 and J is TRBJ1-1; maybe TRBD1 (6 bases). The germline V gene encodes CDR1 SGHRS and CDR2 YFSETQ. Trimming pared 4 bases from V and 1 base from J, leaving 11 bases between. CDR3 length: 14 residues. The CDR3 region is CASSPDRPNTEAFF. The CDR3 coding sequence is TGCGCCAGCAGCCCAGACAGGCCGAACACTGAAGCTTTCTTT.

In its sample, this clone was seen a few times. The chain combines TRBV9 with TRBJ1-6; D is unclear. V was trimmed by 6 bases and J by 7 bases, leaving 14 bases between them. The CDR3 covers 14 residues. CDR1 and CDR2 from the germline V gene are SGDLS and YYNGEE. CDR3 sequence reads: CASTLGGSNSPLHF. The DNA of the CDR3 is TGTGCCAGCACCCTAGGAGGGTCAAATTCACCCCTCCACTTT.

This clone was counted a few times. The rearrangement links TRBV30 to TRBJ1-1; the match to TRBD1 covers 8 bases. V shed 6 bases and J 5 bases; nucleotides not matched to a gene: 8. The CDR3 spans 13 residues. Germline values: CDR1 GTSNPN, CDR2 SVGIG (reference sequence). CDR3 coding DNA: TGTGCCTGCTCAGGGGGCCGAGGGACTGAAGCTTTCTTT. Translation: CACSGGRGTEAFF. Together with reference TRBV30 and TRBJ1-1, the CDR3 gives the full variable domain: SQTIHQWPATLVQPVGSPLSLECTVEGTSNPNLYWYRQAAGRGLQLLFYSVGIGQISSEVPQNLSASRPQDRQFILSSKKLLLSDSGFYLCACSGGRGTEAFFGQGTRLTVV.

V is TRBV6-1 and J is TRBJ2-3, with TRBD1 matching over 9 bases. The trim removed 1 base at V and 4 bases at J, leaving 6 bases unmatched. Looked up from germline, CDR1 is MNHNS and CDR2 is SASEGT. This CDR3 contains 16 residues. The CDR3 DNA reads TGTGCCAGCAGTGAAGGGGGACAGGGTGTGTCAGATACGCAGTATTTT. Its protein product is CASSEGGQGVSDTQYF.

The chain employs TRBV6-2 or TRBV6-3 and TRBJ2-4; D perhaps matches TRBD1 (5 bases). This CDR3 spans 13 amino acids. Trimming removed 4 bases from V and 6 bases from J, with 10 bases in between. The germline V gene encodes CDR1 MNHEY and CDR2 SVGEGT. The DNA of the CDR3 is TGTGCCAGCAGTTCCTTGCAGGGAAACATTCAGTACTTC. Protein: CASSSLQGNIQYF.

This sequence joins TRBV27 and TRBJ2-7; 8 bases are shared with TRBD2. The CDR3 spans 16 residues. The germline V gene encodes CDR1 MNHEY and CDR2 SMNVEV (reference sequence). V lost 6 bases and J lost 2; bases outside the gene matches: 12. The CDR3 sequence: CASSNLKAGAPYEQYF. In nucleotides, the CDR3 is TGTGCCAGCAGCAACCTTAAAGCGGGGGCCCCCTACGAGCAGTACTTC.

The chain combines TRBV4-2 with TRBJ2-3; TRBD2 agrees at 7 bases. The V gene end was trimmed by 3 bases and the J gene end by 0 bases; junction bases not matched to a gene: 6. The CDR3 contains 16 residues. The V gene's germline CDR1 is LGHNA and CDR2 YNFKEQ. The CDR3 loop reads CASSHTSASSTDTQYF. The CDR3 region has the DNA TGTGCCAGCAGCCACACTAGCGCCTCTAGCACAGATACGCAGTATTTT.

This clone was seen just once. This chain's CDR3 is CSVDSRRQGSYGYTF. The CDR3 DNA sequence: TGCAGCGTCGACTCGCGACGACAGGGTAGCTATGGCTACACCTTC. This chain connects TRBV29-1 to TRBJ1-2, with TRBD1 matching 7 bases. This CDR3 spans 15 amino acids. The V segment lost 6 bases and the J segment 4 bases; nucleotides outside the gene matches: 14. Germline V lookup: CDR1 SQVTM, CDR2 ANQGSEA.